The rows below give T cell receptor beta chains drawn from one sample of a study of blood T cell repertoires in COVID-19. Profiling relied on immunoSEQ multiplex PCR, and the TCRdb table lists in-frame clones only, not all of them. The sample holds 300,000 to 450,000 clones; roughly 90% are singletons and the top ten take 3%. The sequencing sample was made of peripheral blood. These receptors were taken from a woman aged 30 to 39 with COVID-19, enrolled during active disease. Each CDR3 is given with its conserved first and last residue. D genes are given only for firm matches. Only part of the rows carry a size: once, few, many, or a class if the clone is expanded.

v_gene	d_gene	j_gene	abundance	CDR3nt	CDR3aa
TRBV27	-	TRBJ2-1	-	TGTGCCAGCAGTTTGGGAGGGACATCCTACAATGAGCAGTTCTTC	CASSLGGTSYNEQFF
TRBV18	TRBD2	TRBJ2-2	once	TGTGCCAGCTCACCAACTGTCGGGGGGGCGACCGGGGAGCTGTTTTTT	CASSPTVGGATGELFF
TRBV5-4	TRBD1	TRBJ1-1	-	TGTGCCAGCAGCTTGGGGGGACAGGGTGGCACTGAAGCTTTCTTT	CASSLGGQGGTEAFF
TRBV29-1	-	TRBJ2-2	-	TGCAGCGTAGAAGGGCCGTTTGACACCGGGGAGCTGTTTTTT	CSVEGPFDTGELFF
TRBV28	-	TRBJ2-5	-	TGTGCCAGCAGTTCCACCAGACAGGTTGAGTACTTC	CASSSTRQVEYF
TRBV6-5	TRBD1	TRBJ1-2	-	TGTGCCAGCAGACAGGGGGCGGAAGGCTACACCTTC	CASRQGAEGYTF
TRBV5-1	TRBD1	TRBJ2-5	-	TGCGCCAGCAGCCCAGGACAGGGGAGGAGGGAGACCCAGTACTTC	CASSPGQGRRETQYF
TRBV20-1	-	TRBJ1-2	-	TGCGGCACAGAGGGGGTGGCTGGCTACACCTTC	CGTEGVAGYTF
TRBV5-1	-	TRBJ2-2	-	TGCGCCAGCAGCTCTACTTGGGGCAGGAACACCGGGGAGCTGTTTTTT	CASSSTWGRNTGELFF
TRBV28	TRBD1	TRBJ2-5	-	TGTGCCAGCAGTTTATTCGGACAGGGTTTGGGGGAGACCCAGTACTTC	CASSLFGQGLGETQYF
TRBV4-2	TRBD1	TRBJ1-2	-	TGTGCCAGCAGCAGGACAGGGTGGGGCTACACCTTC	CASSRTGWGYTF